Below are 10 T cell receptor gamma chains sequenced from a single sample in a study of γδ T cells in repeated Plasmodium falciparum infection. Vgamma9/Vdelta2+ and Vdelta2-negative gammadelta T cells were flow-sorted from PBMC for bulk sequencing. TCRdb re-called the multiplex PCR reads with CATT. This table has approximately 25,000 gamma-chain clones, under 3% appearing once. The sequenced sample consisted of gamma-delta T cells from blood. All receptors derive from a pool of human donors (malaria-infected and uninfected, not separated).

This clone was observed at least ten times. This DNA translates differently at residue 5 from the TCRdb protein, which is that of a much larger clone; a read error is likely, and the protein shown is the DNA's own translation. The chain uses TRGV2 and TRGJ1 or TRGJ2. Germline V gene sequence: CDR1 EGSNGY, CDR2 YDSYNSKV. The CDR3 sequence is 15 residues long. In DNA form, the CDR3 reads TGTGCCACCTGGGGCGGGCCAGAGAAGTATTATAAGAAACTCTTT. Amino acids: CATWGGPEKYYKKLF.

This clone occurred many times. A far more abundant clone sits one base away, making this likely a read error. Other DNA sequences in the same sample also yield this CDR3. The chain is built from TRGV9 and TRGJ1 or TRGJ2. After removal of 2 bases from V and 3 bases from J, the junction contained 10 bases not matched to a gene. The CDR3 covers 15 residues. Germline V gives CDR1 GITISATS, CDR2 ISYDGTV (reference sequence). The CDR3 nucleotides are TGTGCCTTGTGGGAGGCGAGCCTCCCTTATTATAAGAAACTCTTT. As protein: CALWEASLPYYKKLF.

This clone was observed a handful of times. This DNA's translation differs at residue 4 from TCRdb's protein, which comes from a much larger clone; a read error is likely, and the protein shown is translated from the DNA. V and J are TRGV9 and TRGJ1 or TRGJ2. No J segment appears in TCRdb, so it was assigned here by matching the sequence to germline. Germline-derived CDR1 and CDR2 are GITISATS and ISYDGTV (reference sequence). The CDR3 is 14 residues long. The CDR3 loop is CALREPWNYYKKLF. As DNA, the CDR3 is TGTGCCTTGAGGGAGCCTTGGAATTATTATAAGAAACTCTTT.

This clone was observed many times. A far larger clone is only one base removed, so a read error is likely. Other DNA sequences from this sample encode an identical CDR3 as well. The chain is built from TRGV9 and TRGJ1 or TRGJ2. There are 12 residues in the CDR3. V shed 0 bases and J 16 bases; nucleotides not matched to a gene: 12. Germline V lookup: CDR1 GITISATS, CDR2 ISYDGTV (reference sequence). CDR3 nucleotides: TGTGCCTTGTGGGAGGTGCAGGGAGATAAGCTCTTT. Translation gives CALWEVQGDKLF.

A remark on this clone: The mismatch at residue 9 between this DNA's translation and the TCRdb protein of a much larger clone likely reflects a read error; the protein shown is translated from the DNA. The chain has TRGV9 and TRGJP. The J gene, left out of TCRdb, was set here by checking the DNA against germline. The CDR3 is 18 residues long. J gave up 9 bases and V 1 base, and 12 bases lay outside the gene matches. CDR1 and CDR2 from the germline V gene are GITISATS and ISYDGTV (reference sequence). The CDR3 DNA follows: TGTGCCTTGTGGGAGGTAAGAACGTCCCGGTTGGGCAAAAAAATCAAGGTATTT. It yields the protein CALWEVRTSRLGKKIKVF.

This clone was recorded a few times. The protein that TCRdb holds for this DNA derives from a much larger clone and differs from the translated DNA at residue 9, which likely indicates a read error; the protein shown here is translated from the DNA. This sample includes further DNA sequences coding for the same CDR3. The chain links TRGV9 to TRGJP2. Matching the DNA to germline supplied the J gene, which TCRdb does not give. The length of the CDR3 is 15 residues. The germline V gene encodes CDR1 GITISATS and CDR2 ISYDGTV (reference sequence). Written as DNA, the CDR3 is TGTGCCTTGTGGGAGCCGGTCGGTAGGGATTGGATCAAGACGTTT. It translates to CALWEPVGRDWIKTF.

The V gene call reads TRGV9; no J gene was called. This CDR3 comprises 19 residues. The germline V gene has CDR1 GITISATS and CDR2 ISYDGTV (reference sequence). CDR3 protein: CALWEPYSPQVLGKKINVF. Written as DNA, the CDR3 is TGTGCCTTGTGGGAACCCTATTCGCCTCAAGTGTTGGGCAAAAAAATCAATGTATTT.

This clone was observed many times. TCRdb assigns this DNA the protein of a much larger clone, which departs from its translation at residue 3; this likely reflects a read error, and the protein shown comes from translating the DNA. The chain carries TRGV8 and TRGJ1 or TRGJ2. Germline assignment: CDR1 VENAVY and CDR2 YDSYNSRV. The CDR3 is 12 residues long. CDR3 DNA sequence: TGTGCCGCCTGGGATAGCCCTTATAAGAAACTCTTT. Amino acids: CAAWDSPYKKLF.

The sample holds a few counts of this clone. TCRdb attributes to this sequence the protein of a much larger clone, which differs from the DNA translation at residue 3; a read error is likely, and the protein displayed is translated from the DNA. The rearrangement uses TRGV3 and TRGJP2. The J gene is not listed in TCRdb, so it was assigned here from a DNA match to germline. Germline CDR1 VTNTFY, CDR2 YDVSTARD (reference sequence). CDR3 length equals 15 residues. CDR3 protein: CAAWDRQGSDWIKTF. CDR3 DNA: TGTGCCGCCTGGGACAGGCAGGGTAGTGATTGGATCAAGACGTTT.

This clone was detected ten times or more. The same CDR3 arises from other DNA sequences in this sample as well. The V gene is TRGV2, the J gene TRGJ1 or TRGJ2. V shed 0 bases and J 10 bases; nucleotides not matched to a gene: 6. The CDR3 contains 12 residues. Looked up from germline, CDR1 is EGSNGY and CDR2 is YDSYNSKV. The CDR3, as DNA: TGTGCCACCTGGGACGGGCCGGGGAAGAAACTCTTT. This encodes CATWDGPGKKLF.